These 24 T cell receptor beta chains were all obtained from the same sample, sequenced in a study of metastatic and nonmetastatic thyroid tumors. TCRdb re-analyzed the PCR reads using MiXCR. The table includes some 15,000 clones, roughly a quarter detected once. Every patient was untreated before thyroid surgery. The specimen sequenced was adjacent normal tissue. The source of these receptors is a female donor with papillary thyroid cancer or a benign thyroid nodule (not recorded which). Some clones in this sample may be carry-over from other donors' samples.

This sequence joins TRBV19 and TRBJ1-1; 9 nucleotides agree with TRBD1. Trimming at V came to 4 bases and at J to 0 bases, leaving 9 bases not matched to a gene. Germline CDR1 is LNHDA and CDR2 is SQIVND (reference sequence). The CDR3 is made up of 17 amino acids. In nucleotides, the CDR3 is TGTGCCAGTAGTAAGTTGGGACAGGGTCCCATGAACACTGAAGCTTTCTTT. Amino acids: CASSKLGQGPMNTEAFF.

This clone was seen more than once but under ten times. This chain links TRBV20-1 with TRBJ1-2, with TRBD1 matching 7 bases. The CDR3 length is 16 residues. Germline V lookup: CDR1 DFQATT, CDR2 SNEGSKA (reference sequence). V lost 5 bases, J lost 4 bases, and 16 bases stayed unmatched. This chain's CDR3 is CSARVSSNGQVYGYTF. CDR3 coding DNA: TGCAGTGCTCGCGTATCCAGCAATGGACAGGTCTATGGCTACACCTTC.

This clone was recorded a few times. J is TRBJ2-1 and V is TRBV25-1, with TRBD2 as a possible D gene (6 bases). Germline CDR1 is MGHDK and CDR2 is SYGVNS. Trimming stripped 3 bases from V and 0 bases from J, with 12 bases between. The CDR3 loop spans 16 amino acids. The CDR3 region is CASSDSTGSSYNEQFF. CDR3 nucleotides: TGTGCCAGCAGTGATAGTACCGGGAGCTCCTACAATGAGCAGTTCTTC. Combining the CDR3 with reference TRBV25-1 and TRBJ2-1 gives the whole variable domain EADIYQTPRYLVIGTGKKITLECSQTMGHDKMYWYQQDPGMELHLIHYSYGVNSTEKGDLSSESTVSRIRTEHFPLTLESARPSHTSQYLCASSDSTGSSYNEQFFGPGTRLTVL.

This clone appeared a few times. The rearrangement links TRBV6-2 or TRBV6-3 to TRBJ2-3; maybe TRBD1 (6 bases). Germline-derived CDR1 and CDR2 are MNHEY and SVGEGT. This CDR3 is built from 14 residues. V was shortened by 1 base and J by 8 bases, with 13 bases between the two germline ends. The CDR3 nucleotides read TGTGCCAGCAGTTACTTCAGGGGTGGGGGTACGCAGTATTTT. Protein product: CASSYFRGGGTQYF.

In its sample, this clone was seen a few times. The genes are TRBV28 and TRBJ2-7; D is possibly TRBD2 (6 bases). Germline-derived CDR1 and CDR2 are MDHEN and SYDVKM. The ends were cut back, 7 bases at V and 0 bases at J, with 13 bases in the middle. CDR3 length equals 14 residues. The CDR3 nucleotides are TGTGCCAGCATTGGGGGGTTTAGCTCCTACGAGCAGTACTTC. It translates to CASIGGFSSYEQYF.

This clone was recorded at least ten times. The V and J genes are TRBV5-1 and TRBJ2-1; D may be TRBD2 (5 bases). The V end lost 1 base, the J end lost 0 bases, and 8 bases lay between the germline ends. Germline V lookup: CDR1 SGHRS, CDR2 YFSETQ. CDR3 length: 15 residues. CDR3 residues: CASSLRGSSYNEQFF. The CDR3 DNA reads TGCGCCAGCAGCTTGAGAGGGAGCTCCTACAATGAGCAGTTCTTC.

The rearrangement uses TRBV20-1 and TRBJ1-1; D is uncertain. V lost 5 bases to trimming and J lost 2 bases, with 12 bases between them. CDR1 DFQATT and CDR2 SNEGSKA come from the germline V gene (reference sequence). This CDR3 has 13 residues. As DNA, the CDR3 is TGCAGTGCTCCCGTCGTTCGTAACACTGAAGCTTTCTTT. It is translated as CSAPVVRNTEAFF.

This clone was observed a handful of times. The CDR3: CASSLLGHNEQFF. CDR3 nucleotide sequence: TGTGCCAGCAGTCTACTAGGACACAATGAGCAGTTCTTC. V usage is TRBV2 and J usage is TRBJ2-1; tentatively, D is TRBD2 (5 bases). The germline V gene encodes CDR1 SNHLY and CDR2 FYNNEI. Between the trimmed V and J ends, which lost 5 bases and 5 bases, there was a span of 10 bases. The CDR3 is made up of 13 amino acids.

V usage is TRBV3-1 and J usage is TRBJ2-4; 8 positions match TRBD2. The end of the DNA fits TRBJ2-5 better, so the J call may be wrong. The CDR3 is made up of 13 amino acids. The germline V gene encodes CDR1 LGHDT and CDR2 YNNKEL (reference sequence). CDR3 nucleotide sequence: TGTGCCAGCAGCCCGGGGGGGGTGGAGACCCAGTACTTC. This translates into CASSPGGVETQYF.

This clone was seen a handful of times. Germline is not matched at one junction end, which may reflect a read error. This chain links TRBV6-1 with TRBJ2-3, with 9 bases fitting TRBD2. The CDR3 consists of 16 residues. The germline gives CDR1 MNHNS, CDR2 SASEGT. The CDR3 region has the DNA TGTGCCAGCAGTGAGGTTGTAGCGGGAGTTACAGATACGCGGTATTTT. Translation: CASSEVVAGVTDTRYF.

Many counts were recorded for this clone. This chain joins TRBV27 and TRBJ2-1; perhaps TRBD1 as D (6 bases). Germline-derived CDR1 and CDR2 are MNHEY and SMNVEV (reference sequence). V was shortened by 8 bases and J by 4 bases, with 12 bases between the two germline ends. The CDR3 sequence is 13 residues long. The CDR3 spells CASQKGQYNEQFF. In nucleotides, the CDR3 is TGTGCCAGCCAAAAAGGACAGTACAATGAGCAGTTCTTC.

This clone was seen a handful of times. This chain connects TRBV27 to TRBJ2-6; a possible D gene is TRBD1 (6 bases). Trimming stripped 2 bases from V and 4 bases from J, with 9 bases between. This CDR3 has 15 amino acids. Germline V gene lookup returns CDR1 MNHEY and CDR2 SMNVEV (reference sequence). This CDR3 reads CASSLQGSGANVLTF. The CDR3 nucleotides read TGTGCCAGCAGTTTACAGGGGTCAGGGGCCAACGTCCTGACTTTC.

This clone was observed at least ten times. This chain uses TRBV12-3 or TRBV12-4 with TRBJ1-4; D is undetermined. Trimming stripped 3 bases from V and 8 bases from J, with 13 bases between. The CDR3 totals 14 residues. CDR3 residues: CASSFVGFGEKLFF. As DNA, the CDR3 is TGTGCCAGCAGTTTTGTTGGGTTCGGAGAAAAACTGTTTTTT.

This clone was detected a few times. The chain couples TRBV5-1 to TRBJ2-6; 9 bases match TRBD1. CDR3 length: 16 amino acids. V lost 9 bases and J lost 0; bases outside the gene matches: 7. Germline CDR1 and CDR2: SGHRS and YFSETQ. CDR3 amino acids: CATATGGGSGANVLTF. The CDR3, as DNA: TGCGCCACCGCGACAGGGGGAGGCTCTGGGGCCAACGTCCTGACTTTC.

CDR3 sequence: CASSLAPGGSEQYF. The CDR3 DNA reads TGTGCCAGCAGTTTAGCGCCGGGGGGGTCGGAGCAGTACTTC. V and J are TRBV12-3 or TRBV12-4 and TRBJ2-7; 8 bases map to TRBD2. The CDR3 is 14 residues long. Unmatched junction bases numbered 5, after V lost 0 bases and J lost 7 bases.

This clone is medium-sized. The chain combines TRBV29-1 with TRBJ2-1, with D perhaps matching TRBD1 (5 bases). Trimming shortened V by 1 base and J by 6 bases, and 10 bases separated the two germline ends. In germline, CDR1 is SQVTM, CDR2 ANQGSEA. The CDR3 extends over 13 amino acids. CDR3 loop: CSVEGGGLNEQFF. CDR3 DNA: TGCAGCGTTGAAGGGGGCGGCCTCAATGAGCAGTTCTTC.

By share of the sample, this clone is large. The chain joins TRBV9 to TRBJ1-2, with D unclear. Germline V CDR1 and CDR2: SGDLS, YYNGEE. The CDR3 spans 13 residues. The V gene lost 4 bases and the J gene lost 4 bases, with 11 bases spanning the gap. CDR3 DNA: TGTGCCAGCAGCCCTGCGGACGGCTATGGCTACACCTTC. It translates to CASSPADGYGYTF.

This clone has just one count. The V gene is TRBV20-1, the J gene TRBJ2-3; TRBD1 matches 8 bases. The V gene end was trimmed by 3 bases and the J gene end by 4 bases; junction bases not matched to a gene: 6. The length of the CDR3 is 14 residues. Germline loops: CDR1 DFQATT, CDR2 SNEGSKA (reference sequence). CDR3 sequence (DNA): TGCAGTGCTAGGGATCAGGGGGCCGCAGATACGCAGTATTTT. Its translation is CSARDQGAADTQYF.

By frequency in the sample, this clone is large. The CDR3 DNA is TGCAGTGCTAGAGGGGGGAATGGGGCCTCCTACGAGCAGTACTTC. It encodes CSARGGNGASYEQYF. This chain uses TRBV20-1 with TRBJ2-7; D is tentatively TRBD1 or TRBD2 (5 bases each). The CDR3 length is 15 residues. Trimming took 1 base from V and 0 from J, leaving 13 bases between them. Germline CDR1 is DFQATT and CDR2 is SNEGSKA (reference sequence).

This clone was seen a handful of times. This chain uses TRBV28 with TRBJ1-2, with TRBD1 identical over 9 bases. This CDR3 is 13 amino acids long. V was pared by 4 bases and J by 7 bases, with 4 bases of the junction left unmatched. Germline CDR1 reads MDHEN; CDR2 reads SYDVKM. In DNA form, the CDR3 reads TGTGCCAGCAGTTCGGGGACAGGGCCTGGCTACACCTTC. It encodes CASSSGTGPGYTF.

In this sample, this clone is medium-sized. J is TRBJ2-7 and V is TRBV5-6; 9 bases agree with TRBD1. The germline V gene encodes CDR1 SGHDT and CDR2 YYEEEE. The CDR3 runs to 14 residues. The V gene end was trimmed by 1 base and the J gene end by 5 bases; junction bases not matched to a gene: 4. In DNA form, the CDR3 reads TGTGCCAGCAGCTTGAGACAGGGGGACGACGAGCAGTACTTC. Translation: CASSLRQGDDEQYF. The full variable domain, completed using reference TRBV5-6 and TRBJ2-7, is DAGVTQSPTHLIKTRGQQVTLRCSPKSGHDTVSWYQQALGQGPQFIFQYYEEEERQRGNFPDRFSGHQFPNYSSELNVNALLLGDSALYLCASSLRQGDDEQYFGPGTRLTVT.

V and J are TRBV7-8 and TRBJ1-2; 8 bases align to TRBD1. Germline V gene data show CDR1 as SGHVS and CDR2 as FQNEAQ. The CDR3 has 16 amino acids. With 5 bases clipped from V and 5 bases from J, the junction kept 13 bases outside the gene matches. In DNA, the CDR3 is TGTGCCAGCAGCCTCCGGGACAGGTCCACTGGGTATGGCTACACCTTC. Protein: CASSLRDRSTGYGYTF. The full variable domain, with the rest looked up from reference TRBV7-8 and TRBJ1-2, is GAGVSQSPRYKVAKRGQDVALRCDPISGHVSLFWYQQALGQGPEFLTYFQNEAQLDKSGLPSDRFFAERPEGSVSTLKIQRTQQEDSAVYLCASSLRDRSTGYGYTFGSGTRLTVV.

This clone has at least ten counts. The sample holds other DNA sequences that translate to the same CDR3. This chain links TRBV10-3 with TRBJ1-2, with no clear D. V was cut by 4 bases and J by 4 bases, with 13 bases left in between. Germline V gene data show CDR1 as ENHRY and CDR2 as SYGVKD. The CDR3 loop spans 14 amino acids. CDR3 in amino acids: CAISGRQAIYGYTF. Here the CDR3 DNA reads TGTGCCATCAGTGGACGACAAGCTATCTATGGCTACACCTTC.

This clone was seen more than once but under ten times. The gene calls are TRBV7-6 and TRBJ2-5; D gene ambiguous. CDR3 size: 14 residues. V was cut by 1 base and J by 2 bases, with 8 bases left in between. Germline-derived CDR1 and CDR2 are SGHVS and FNYEAQ. Here the CDR3 reads CASSLEYSQETQYF. DNA of the CDR3: TGTGCCAGCAGCTTAGAGTACAGTCAAGAGACCCAGTACTTC. Together with reference TRBV7-6 and TRBJ2-5, the CDR3 gives the full variable domain: GAGVSQSPRYKVTKRGQDVALRCDPISGHVSLYWYRQALGQGPEFLTYFNYEAQQDKSGLPNDRFSAERPEGSISTLTIQRTEQRDSAMYRCASSLEYSQETQYFGPGTRLLVL.